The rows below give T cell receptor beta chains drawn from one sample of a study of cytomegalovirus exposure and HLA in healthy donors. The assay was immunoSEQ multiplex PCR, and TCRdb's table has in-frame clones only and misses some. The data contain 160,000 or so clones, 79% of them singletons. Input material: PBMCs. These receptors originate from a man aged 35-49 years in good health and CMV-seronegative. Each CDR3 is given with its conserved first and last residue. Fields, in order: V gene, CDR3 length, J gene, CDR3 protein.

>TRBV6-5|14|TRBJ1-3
CASHKGGSGNTIYF
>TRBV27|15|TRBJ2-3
CASSFGGDVLDTQYF
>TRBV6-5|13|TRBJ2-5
CASSAGLKETQYF
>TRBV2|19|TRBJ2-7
CASSLPVNRDRGPWAEQYF
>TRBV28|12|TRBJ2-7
CASSFSGYEQYF
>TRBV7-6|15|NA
CASSLDGTGTYEQYF
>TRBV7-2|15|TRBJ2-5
CASSTELHPAETQYF
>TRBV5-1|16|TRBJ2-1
CASSLIAGGPGNEQFF
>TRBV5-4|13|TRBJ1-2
CASSRGGVDGYTF
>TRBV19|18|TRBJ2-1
CASSIAHRRRGLYNEQFF
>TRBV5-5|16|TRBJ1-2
CASSLAEQGAGYGYTF